Included here is one TCR beta chain sequence, with context. The data were taken from a study of control samples from healthy donors and cancer patients. Using immunoSEQ multiplex PCR, the repertoire was profiled, and TCRdb retains in-frame clones only, with some absent. The repertoire holds tens of thousands of clones, with 95% to 97% as singletons. V lost 0 bases, J lost 3 bases, and 8 bases lay in between. Germline-derived CDR1 and CDR2 are MNHEY and SVGAGI. The CDR3 is 14 amino acids. The sequence came from a woman in her thirties in good health. The sequenced sample was blood. The genes are TRBV6-5 and TRBJ1-1; tentatively, D is TRBD1 (5 bases). This chain's CDR3 is CASSYSGPYTEAFF. The CDR3 DNA sequence: TGTGCCAGCAGTTACTCGGGGCCTTACACTGAAGCTTTCTTT.